Following are 22 T cell receptor beta chains from one sample sequenced in a study of memory CD4+ T cells and cytomegalovirus serostatus. Sequencing was performed with immunoSEQ multiplex PCR; in TCRdb, only in-frame clones are kept and a portion is missing. The sample includes some 66,000 clones, about three quarters of them seen just once. The sort gate was single viable CD3+CD4+CD8-CD45RO+ cells for memory CD4+ T cells. The sequencing sample was made of memory CD4+ T cells from blood. These receptors came from an adult in good health and CMV-seropositive.

The rearrangement uses TRBV6-1 and TRBJ1-2; weak D call: TRBD1 (5 bases). The CDR3 is made up of 14 amino acids. The V gene lost 8 bases and the J gene lost 6 bases, with 19 bases spanning the gap. Germline CDR1 reads MNHNS; CDR2 reads SASEGT. The CDR3 sequence: CASGGDRIFDGYTF. The CDR3 DNA is TGTGCCAGCGGCGGGGACCGCATCTTTGATGGCTACACCTTC.

This clone was picked up many times. The rearrangement uses TRBV2 and TRBJ1-4; TRBD1 aligns across 9 bases. The germline CDR1 and CDR2 sequences are SNHLY and FYNNEI. With V trimmed by 5 bases and J by 4 bases, 11 bases remained unmatched. The CDR3 extends over 17 amino acids. CDR3 bases: TGTGCCAGCAGTTTTCCGGGACAGGGCCCGAATAATGAAAAACTGTTTTTT. Translation: CASSFPGQGPNNEKLFF.

The CDR3 sequence is CASNDVAGATDTQYF. The DNA for the CDR3 is TGTGCCAGCAACGATGTAGCGGGGGCCACAGATACGCAGTATTTT. This chain connects TRBV11-1 to TRBJ2-3; 9 positions match TRBD2. The V gene end was trimmed by 7 bases and the J gene end by 2 bases; junction bases not matched to a gene: 7. The CDR3 runs to 15 residues. Germline-derived CDR1 and CDR2 are SGHAT and FQDESV (reference sequence). Full variable domain (rest looked up from reference TRBV11-1 and TRBJ2-3): EAEVAQSPRYKITEKSQAVAFWCDPISGHATLYWYRQILGQGPELLVQFQDESVVDDSQLPKDRFSAERLKGVDSTLKIQPAELGDSAMYLCASNDVAGATDTQYFGPGTRLTVL.

This clone is medium-sized within its sample. This sequence joins TRBV18 and TRBJ2-2; D uncertain. Germline V gives CDR1 KGHSH, CDR2 LQKENI. The V end lost 4 bases, the J end lost 7 bases, and 13 bases lay between the germline ends. This CDR3 spans 14 amino acids. CDR3 sequence: CASSQNKADGELFF. In DNA, the CDR3 is TGTGCCAGCTCACAAAATAAGGCGGACGGGGAGCTGTTTTTT.

The chain recombines TRBV25-1 with TRBJ1-4; tentative D call: TRBD1 (6 bases). Germline assignment: CDR1 MGHDK and CDR2 SYGVNS. Trimming pared 0 bases from V and 5 bases from J, leaving 10 bases between. This CDR3 contains 15 residues. The CDR3 sequence: CASSEYSQGNEKLFF. The CDR3 coding sequence is TGTGCCAGCAGTGAATATAGCCAGGGGAATGAAAAACTGTTTTTT.

The gene calls are TRBV15 and TRBJ2-3; TRBD2 matches 8 bases. This CDR3 has 17 amino acids. Germline trimming cut 0 bases from V and 2 bases from J; bases unmatched to any gene: 7. Germline CDR1 LNHNV, CDR2 YYDKDF (reference sequence). CDR3: CATSRDATSGNTDTQYF. CDR3 nucleotide sequence: TGTGCCACCAGCAGAGATGCTACTAGCGGAAACACAGATACGCAGTATTTT. The whole variable domain, filled in from reference TRBV15 and TRBJ2-3, reads DAMVIQNPRYQVTQFGKPVTLSCSQTLNHNVMYWYQQKSSQAPKLLFHYYDKDFNNEADTPDNFQSRRPNTSFCFLDIRSPGLGDTAMYLCATSRDATSGNTDTQYFGPGTRLTVL.

This chain uses TRBV28 with TRBJ2-5, with 8 positions matching TRBD1. V dropped 4 bases and J dropped 2; count of bases not matched to a gene: 3. The CDR3 has 14 residues. CDR1 and CDR2 (germline): MDHEN, SYDVKM. The chain's CDR3 is CASSSRTGQETQYF. The CDR3 DNA reads as TGTGCCAGCAGTTCAAGGACAGGGCAAGAGACCCAGTACTTC.

The chain links TRBV2 to TRBJ2-5, with TRBD1 matching 9 bases. Trimming cost V 7 bases and J 4 bases; bases outside gene matches: 10. The CDR3 is made up of 15 amino acids. Germline V CDR1 and CDR2: SNHLY, FYNNEI. Here the CDR3 DNA reads TGTGCCAGCACCGAACGGACAGGGGCGGGAGAGACCCAGTACTTC. This translates into CASTERTGAGETQYF.

The chain recombines TRBV4-1 with TRBJ1-5, with D perhaps TRBD1 (6 bases). V shed 4 bases and J shed 6 bases, with 25 bases lying between them. There are 18 residues in the CDR3. Per the germline V gene, CDR1 is MGHRA and CDR2 is YSYEKL. CDR3 loop: CASSPGVGGWVGGQPQHF. CDR3 bases: TGCGCCAGCAGCCCCGGAGTTGGGGGCTGGGTGGGAGGTCAGCCCCAGCATTTT.

This clone occurred once. The V gene is TRBV2, the J gene TRBJ2-2, with 7 bases matching TRBD1. This CDR3 comprises 18 residues. With 3 bases clipped from V and 5 bases from J, the junction kept 15 bases outside the gene matches. Germline CDR1 SNHLY, CDR2 FYNNEI. CDR3: CASSDPRQGFFDTGELFF. In DNA form, the CDR3 reads TGTGCCAGCAGTGATCCCCGACAGGGTTTTTTTGATACCGGGGAGCTGTTTTTT.

The genes are TRBV27 and TRBJ2-7, with TRBD1 as a possible D gene (5 bases). Germline CDR1 and CDR2: MNHEY and SMNVEV (reference sequence). V was cut by 2 bases and J by 3 bases, with 14 bases left in between. The CDR3 runs 15 residues. CDR3 bases: TGTGCCAGCAGTTTAAATCCAGGGCAGTACTACGAGCAGTACTTC. Its protein product is CASSLNPGQYYEQYF.

The J gene is TRBJ1-4, the V gene TRBV4-1, with 9 bases lining up with TRBD1. The CDR3 covers 19 residues. Germline values: CDR1 MGHRA, CDR2 YSYEKL. V gave up 3 bases and J gave up 0 bases; unmatched junction bases: 11. CDR3 in amino acids: CASSQTPGQGLTTNEKLFF. CDR3 DNA sequence: TGCGCCAGCAGCCAGACACCGGGACAGGGACTAACAACTAATGAAAAACTGTTTTTT.

The chain joins TRBV7-2 to TRBJ2-7, with 11 positions matching TRBD2. V shed 5 bases, J shed 0 bases, and the junction held 3 bases outside the gene matches. The CDR3 loop spans 15 amino acids. Germline V gene data show CDR1 as SGHTA and CDR2 as FQGNSA. This chain's CDR3 is CASSGTSGSSYEQYF. CDR3 DNA sequence: TGTGCCAGCAGCGGGACTAGCGGTAGCTCCTACGAGCAGTACTTC.

This clone has more than one count but fewer than ten. The CDR3 DNA reads TGTGCCAGCAGTGACCCGGGACTAGCGGGGTTAGGCGAGCAGTACTTC. Protein product: CASSDPGLAGLGEQYF. The V gene is TRBV2, the J gene TRBJ2-7; 13 bases agree with TRBD2. V shed 3 bases and J 6 bases; nucleotides not matched to a gene: 8. The CDR3 runs 16 residues. CDR1 is SNHLY and CDR2 is FYNNEI in the germline V gene.

The rearrangement uses TRBV7-9 and TRBJ1-1; D remains ambiguous. Germline CDR1 SEHNR, CDR2 FQNEAQ (reference sequence). V lost 2 bases and J lost 8, with 9 bases in between. The length of the CDR3 is 12 residues. CDR3 DNA sequence: TGTGCCAGCAGCTTAAATAGGGTAGAAGCTTTCTTT. This codes for CASSLNRVEAFF.

This clone was counted only a few times. The CDR3 DNA reads as TGTGCCAGCAGCCAAGTCAGGCGTTCTGAAGCTTTCTTT. This encodes CASSQVRRSEAFF. The chain couples TRBV14 to TRBJ1-1; D unclear. The CDR3 is made up of 13 amino acids. Germline CDR1 reads SGHDN; CDR2 reads FVKESK. Trimming stripped 1 base from V and 6 bases from J, with 9 bases between.

V usage is TRBV5-1 and J usage is TRBJ1-1; tentatively, D is TRBD1 (6 bases). V lost 4 bases to trimming and J lost 1 base, with 11 bases between them. Germline V lookup: CDR1 SGHRS, CDR2 YFSETQ. The length of the CDR3 is 14 residues. The CDR3 region has the DNA TGCGCCAGCAGCATCCGGACAGCGAACACTGAAGCTTTCTTT. It encodes CASSIRTANTEAFF. The variable domain in full, completed from reference TRBV5-1 and TRBJ1-1, reads KAGVTQTPRYLIKTRGQQVTLSCSPISGHRSVSWYQQTPGQGLQFLFEYFSETQRNKGNFPGRFSGRQFSNSRSEMNVSTLELGDSALYLCASSIRTANTEAFFGQGTRLTVV.

The rearrangement links TRBV30 to TRBJ1-2, with D unclear. Germline V gene data show CDR1 as GTSNPN and CDR2 as SVGIG (reference sequence). V was shortened by 2 bases and J by 4 bases, with 8 bases between the two germline ends. The CDR3 spans 12 residues. CDR3 nucleotides: TGTGCCTGGAGTAGAATGTCCTATGGCTACACCTTC. Protein product: CAWSRMSYGYTF.

The rearrangement joins TRBV18 to TRBJ1-3; 7 positions agree with TRBD1. Germline trimming cut 6 bases from V and 0 bases from J; bases unmatched to any gene: 11. The length of the CDR3 is 17 residues. Germline-derived CDR1 and CDR2 are KGHSH and LQKENI. The CDR3 loop is CASSSGYGQDSGNTIYF. CDR3 nucleotide sequence: TGTGCCAGCTCGTCCGGTTACGGACAGGACTCTGGAAACACCATATATTTT.

The chain carries TRBV5-1 and TRBJ1-2; TRBD1 agrees at 9 bases. This CDR3 is 13 amino acids long. Per germline, CDR1 SGHRS and CDR2 YFSETQ. The trim removed 3 bases at V and 8 bases at J, leaving 5 bases unmatched. In nucleotides, the CDR3 is TGCGCCAGCAGCTCCGGGACAGGGAGAGGCTACACCTTC. This encodes CASSSGTGRGYTF.

This chain uses TRBV18 with TRBJ2-1, with TRBD1 matching 7 bases. The germline V gene has CDR1 KGHSH and CDR2 LQKENI. The V segment lost 0 bases and the J segment 0 bases; nucleotides outside the gene matches: 5. This CDR3 region has 17 residues. This CDR3 is CASSPPGQLSSYNEQFF. The CDR3 DNA sequence: TGTGCCAGCTCACCACCGGGACAGTTGAGCTCCTACAATGAGCAGTTCTTC.

The rearrangement links TRBV11-2 to TRBJ2-2; TRBD1 matches 10 bases. J gave up 0 bases and V 4 bases, and 2 bases lay outside the gene matches. CDR3 length: 16 residues. Germline V CDR1 and CDR2: SGHAT, FQNNGV. The CDR3 sequence: CASSSGTGANTGELFF. The DNA of the CDR3 is TGTGCCAGCAGCTCCGGGACAGGGGCGAACACCGGGGAGCTGTTTTTT.